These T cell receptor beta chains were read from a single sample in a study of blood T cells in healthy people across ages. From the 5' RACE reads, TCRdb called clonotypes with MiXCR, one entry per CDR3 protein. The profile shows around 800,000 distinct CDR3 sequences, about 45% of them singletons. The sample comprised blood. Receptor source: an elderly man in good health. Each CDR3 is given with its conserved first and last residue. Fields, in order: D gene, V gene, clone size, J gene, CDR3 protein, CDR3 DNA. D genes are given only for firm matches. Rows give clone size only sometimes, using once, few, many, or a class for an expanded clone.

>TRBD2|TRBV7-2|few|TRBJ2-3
CASSHGLAGSSTDTQYF
TGTGCCAGCAGCCACGGACTAGCGGGTTCGAGCACAGATACGCAGTATTTT
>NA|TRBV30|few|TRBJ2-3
CAWSPRLDTQYF
TGTGCCTGGAGTCCTCGACTGGATACGCAGTATTTT
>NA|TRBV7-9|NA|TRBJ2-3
CASSLAVRGTDTQYF
TGTGCCAGCAGCTTAGCGGTCAGGGGTACAGATACGCAGTATTTT
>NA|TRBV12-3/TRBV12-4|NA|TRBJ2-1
CASSWDVYNEQFF
TGTGCCAGCAGCTGGGACGTGTACAATGAGCAGTTCTTC
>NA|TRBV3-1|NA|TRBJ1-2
CASSRGLTDNYGYTF
TGTGCCAGCAGCCGAGGGTTGACAGATAACTATGGCTACACCTTC
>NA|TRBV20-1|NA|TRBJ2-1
CSATPAHNEQFF
TGCAGTGCTACCCCAGCTCACAATGAGCAGTTCTTC
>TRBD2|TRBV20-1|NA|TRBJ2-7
CSARDTASGSYEQYF
TGCAGTGCTAGAGATACGGCTAGCGGGAGTTACGAGCAGTACTTC
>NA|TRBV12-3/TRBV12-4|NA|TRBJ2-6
CASSYSGSLTF
TGTGCCAGCAGTTACAGCGGTAGCCTGACTTTC
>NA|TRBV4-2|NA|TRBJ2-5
CASSIGTGGQTQYF
TGTGCCAGCAGCATTGGGACCGGGGGGCAGACCCAGTACTTC
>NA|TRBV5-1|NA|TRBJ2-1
CASSLALEYNEQFF
TGCGCCAGCAGCCTAGCGCTAGAATACAATGAGCAGTTCTTC
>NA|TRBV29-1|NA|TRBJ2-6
CSVSGDRASGANVPTF
TGCAGCGTCTCGGGGGATCGAGCTTCAGGGGCCAACGTCCCGACTTTC
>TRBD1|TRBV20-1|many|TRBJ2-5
CSASDDRVGETQYF
TGCAGTGCTAGCGACGACAGGGTTGGGGAGACCCAGTACTTC
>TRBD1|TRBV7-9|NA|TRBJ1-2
CASSPRGPYGYTF
TGTGCCAGCAGCCCCAGGGGGCCCTATGGCTACACCTTC